Sequencing of this T cell receptor (beta chain) was carried out in a study of shared clonotypes between healthy human individuals. The germline gives CDR1 MDHEN, CDR2 SYDVKM. V lost 4 bases, J lost 3 bases, and 19 bases stayed unmatched. The CDR3 totals 20 residues. Naive CD8 cells were CD45RO-negative, positively selected for CCR7, excluding terminally differentiated effector memory CD45RA+ cells. Some clones are missing from TCRdb's copy, which holds only in-frame ones; the method was immunoSEQ multiplex PCR. The sample shows around 2.1 million clones, roughly 91% of them seen only once. The source of this sequence is a young man in good health. Some clones in this sample may be carry-over from other donors' samples. The sample was naive CD8+ T cells from PBMCs. The V gene is TRBV28, the J gene TRBJ2-7, with 12 nucleotides matching TRBD1. CDR3 in DNA: TGTGCCAGCAGTTCCCAACGGGACAGGGGGCGGGAGACGATCGGCTACGAGCAGTACTTC. Its translation: CASSSQRDRGRETIGYEQYF. The variable domain in full, completed from reference TRBV28 and TRBJ2-7, reads DVKVTQSSRYLVKRTGEKVFLECVQDMDHENMFWYRQDPGLGLRLIYFSYDVKMKEKGDIPEGYSVSREKKERFSLILESASTNQTSMYLCASSSQRDRGRETIGYEQYFGPGTRLTVT.